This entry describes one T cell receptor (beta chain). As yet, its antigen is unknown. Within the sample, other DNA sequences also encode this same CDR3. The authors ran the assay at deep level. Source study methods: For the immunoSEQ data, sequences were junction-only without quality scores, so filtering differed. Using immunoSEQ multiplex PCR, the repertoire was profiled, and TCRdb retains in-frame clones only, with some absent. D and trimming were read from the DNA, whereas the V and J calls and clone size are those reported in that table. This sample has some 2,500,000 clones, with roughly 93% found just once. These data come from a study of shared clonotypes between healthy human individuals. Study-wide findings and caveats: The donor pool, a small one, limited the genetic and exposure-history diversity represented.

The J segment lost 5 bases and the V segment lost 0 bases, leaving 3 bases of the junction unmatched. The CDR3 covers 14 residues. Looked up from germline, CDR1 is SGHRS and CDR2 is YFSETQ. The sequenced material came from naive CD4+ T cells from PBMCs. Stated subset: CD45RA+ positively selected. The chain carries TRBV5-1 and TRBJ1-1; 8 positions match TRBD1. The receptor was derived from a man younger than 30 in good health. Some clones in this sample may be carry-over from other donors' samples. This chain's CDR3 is CASSLGTGRTEAFF. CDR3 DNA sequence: TGCGCCAGCAGCTTGGGGACAGGGCGTACTGAAGCTTTCTTT.